This entry is about one T cell receptor beta chain. TCRdb reprocessed the 5' RACE reads with MiXCR, giving one entry per CDR3 protein. The sample yields about 92,000 distinct CDR3 sequences, approximately 15% seen once. The data derive from a study of early T cells in non-severe SARS-CoV-2 infection. Overall study: Sequenced bulk RNA came from whole blood that was unsorted, and chains were unpaired.

The V gene lost 5 bases and the J gene lost 0 bases, with 10 bases spanning the gap. The CDR3 has 14 residues. V gene TRBV12-3 or TRBV12-4 combines with J gene TRBJ1-1; possible D gene TRBD1, 5 bases. This TCR derives from an adult who was a healthcare worker with PCR-confirmed SARS-CoV-2 infection or an uninfected control (not recorded which). What was sequenced was whole blood. CDR3 loop: CASSRSGLNTEAFF. The CDR3 DNA follows: TGTGCCAGCAGTCGGTCAGGGTTGAACACTGAAGCTTTCTTT.